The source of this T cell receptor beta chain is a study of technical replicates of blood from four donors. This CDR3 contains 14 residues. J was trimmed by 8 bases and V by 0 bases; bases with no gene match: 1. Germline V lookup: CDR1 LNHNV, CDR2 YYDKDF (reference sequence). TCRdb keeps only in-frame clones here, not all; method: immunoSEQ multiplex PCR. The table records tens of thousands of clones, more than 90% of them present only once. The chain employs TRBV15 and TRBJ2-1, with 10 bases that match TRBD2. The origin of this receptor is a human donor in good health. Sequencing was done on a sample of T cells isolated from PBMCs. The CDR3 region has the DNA TGTGCCACCAGCAGAGACCTAGCGGGAGATGAGCAGTTCTTC. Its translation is CATSRDLAGDEQFF.